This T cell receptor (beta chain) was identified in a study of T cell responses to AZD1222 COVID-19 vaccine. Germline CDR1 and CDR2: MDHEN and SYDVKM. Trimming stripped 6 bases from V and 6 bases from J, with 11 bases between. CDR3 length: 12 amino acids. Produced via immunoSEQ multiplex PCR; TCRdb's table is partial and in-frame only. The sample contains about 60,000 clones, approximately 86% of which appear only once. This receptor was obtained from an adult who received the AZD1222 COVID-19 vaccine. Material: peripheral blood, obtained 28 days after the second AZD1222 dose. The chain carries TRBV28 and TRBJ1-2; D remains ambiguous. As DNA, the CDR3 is TGTGCCAGCAGCCCGAACCCCAATGGCTACACCTTC. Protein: CASSPNPNGYTF.